The 2 T cell receptor beta chains presented below share a single source sample, sequenced in a study of shared clonotypes between healthy human individuals. Assay: immunoSEQ multiplex PCR; the TCRdb copy retains only in-frame clones and omits some. The repertoire holds some 2.1 million clones, with over 85% as singletons. The sequenced sample was naive CD4+ T cells sorted from blood. Documented subset: CD45RA+ positively selected. Receptors were obtained from a man aged 18 to 29 in good health.

V is TRBV5-6 and J is TRBJ2-7; TRBD2 agrees at 8 bases. The CDR3 contains 14 residues. Germline V CDR1 and CDR2: SGHDT, YYEEEE. Losses at the gene ends were 4 bases for V and 3 bases for J; bases not matched to a gene: 6. CDR3 sequence: CASSLPGGDYEQYF. CDR3 bases: TGTGCCAGCAGCCTCCCCGGGGGGGACTACGAGCAGTACTTC.

The chain couples TRBV7-2 to TRBJ2-2; TRBD2 aligns across 8 bases. The CDR3 contains 15 residues. Trimming at V came to 3 bases and at J to 5 bases, leaving 5 bases not matched to a gene. From germline, CDR1 is SGHTA and CDR2 FQGNSA. CDR3: CASSFSGSKTGELFF. CDR3 bases: TGTGCCAGCAGCTTCAGCGGGAGCAAAACCGGGGAGCTGTTTTTT.